Listed below are T cell receptor beta chains from one sample, sequenced in a study of early T cells in non-severe SARS-CoV-2 infection. TCRdb processed the 5' RACE reads anew with MiXCR; each CDR3 protein has one entry. The sample lists roughly 54,000 distinct CDR3 sequences, less than 9.5% occurring once. The sequences come from whole blood, collected at baseline. The receptors originated from an adult who was a healthcare worker with PCR-confirmed SARS-CoV-2 infection or an uninfected control (not recorded which). CDR3s include the opening cysteine and the closing phenylalanine or tryptophan. A D gene is named only where the DNA matches it firmly. Size values are once, few and many counts, or a class for expanded clones, and some rows have none.

size	D	V	J	DNA	CDR3
many	TRBD2	TRBV7-6	TRBJ2-3	TGTGCCAGCAGCCCGCGGGGACTAGCGGGAGGAAGCACAGATACGCAGTATTTT	CASSPRGLAGGSTDTQYF
.	TRBD2	TRBV4-1	TRBJ2-1	TGCGCCAGCGGGACAGGACTAGCGGGAGATGAGCAGTTCTTC	CASGTGLAGDEQFF
many	TRBD1	TRBV10-3	TRBJ2-1	TGTGCCATCAAAGAACCGGGACAGACTTACAATGAGCAGTTCTTC	CAIKEPGQTYNEQFF
many	.	TRBV27	TRBJ1-5	TGTGCCAGCAGAAGAATAGGTTGGAACAATCAGCCCCAGCATTTT	CASRRIGWNNQPQHF
.	.	TRBV7-8	TRBJ2-7	TGTGCCAGCAGCTTATGGGAAGCGGGCAGCTCCTACGAGCAGTACTTC	CASSLWEAGSSYEQYF
many	.	TRBV9	TRBJ2-7	TGTGCCAGCAGCGTAGAGGGGGGGCGCGAGCAGTACTTC	CASSVEGGREQYF
few	.	TRBV10-3	TRBJ2-2	TGTGCCATCAGGACGCCGGGGGCCGGGGAGCTGTTTTTT	CAIRTPGAGELFF
few	.	TRBV6-1	TRBJ2-1	TGTGCCAGCAGTCAAAGCGCCTCGCCCTACAATGAGCAGTTCTTC	CASSQSASPYNEQFF
many	.	TRBV7-2	TRBJ2-2	TGTGCCAGCAGGAATAGACAGGCCCACACCGGGGAGCTGTTTTTT	CASRNRQAHTGELFF
.	TRBD2	TRBV6-1	TRBJ2-7	TGTGCCAGCAGAGTAGTGACTAGCGGACCCTACGAGCAGTACTTC	CASRVVTSGPYEQYF
few	.	TRBV10-3	TRBJ2-2	TGTGCCATCAGTGGGACACCATCTTCGAACACCGGGGAGCTGTTTTTT	CAISGTPSSNTGELFF
many	.	TRBV9	TRBJ2-2	TGTGCCAGCAGCGTAGGAAGTAGGCAGCCTAAGAACACCGGGGAGCTGTTTTTT	CASSVGSRQPKNTGELFF
many	TRBD1	TRBV24-1	TRBJ2-1	TGTGCCACCAGTGACCTCACAGGGGGCTACGGCAATGAGCAGTTCTTC	CATSDLTGGYGNEQFF
few	.	TRBV4-1	TRBJ1-5	TGCGCCAGCAGCCAAGATCGGGGAGATCAGCCCCAGCATTTT	CASSQDRGDQPQHF
many	TRBD1	TRBV5-4	TRBJ2-7	TGTGCCAGCAGCTGGTCGACAGGGGGCGCGACCGAGCAGTACTTC	CASSWSTGGATEQYF
many	TRBD1	TRBV3-1	TRBJ1-2	TGTGCCAGCAGCGGGACAGGGGACTATGGCTACACCTTC	CASSGTGDYGYTF
many	.	TRBV11-2	TRBJ2-2	TGTGCCAGCAGCTCGGACCCCCTAGGGGAGCTGTTTTTT	CASSSDPLGELFF
many	.	TRBV6-1	TRBJ1-2	TGTGCCAGCGCGGGGCCAGGGTATGGCTACACCTTC	CASAGPGYGYTF
.	.	TRBV7-9	TRBJ2-4	TGTGCCAGCAGCCCACCCCTGCAGGGGCAAAACATTCAGTACTTC	CASSPPLQGQNIQYF
many	TRBD2	TRBV24-1	TRBJ2-3	TGTGCCACCAGTGATACTTATCTAGCGGCCCTTGGAGATACGCAGTATTTT	CATSDTYLAALGDTQYF
many	.	TRBV29-1	TRBJ2-3	TGCAGCGTAGAAAAGGGTCGCACAGATACGCAGTATTTT	CSVEKGRTDTQYF
.	TRBD1	TRBV12-3/TRBV12-4	TRBJ1-4	TGTGCCAGCAGATACAGGGGATCCGCAACTAATGAAAAACTGTTTTTT	CASRYRGSATNEKLFF
.	.	TRBV15	TRBJ2-7	TGTGCCACCAGCAGAGAAGAGACAGTCCCCTCCTACGAGCAGTACTTC	CATSREETVPSYEQYF
many	TRBD2	TRBV11-2	TRBJ2-3	TGTGCCAGCAGCCCGCCGGGACTAGCGGGATCAGATACGCAGTATTTT	CASSPPGLAGSDTQYF
many	.	TRBV28	TRBJ2-7	TGTGCCAGCAGTCTTGGACAGTTTACCTACGAGCAGTACTTC	CASSLGQFTYEQYF
few	.	TRBV29-1	TRBJ2-7	TGCAGCGTTGGGCCCAGCGGCGCGGCCTACGAGCAGTACTTC	CSVGPSGAAYEQYF
.	.	TRBV19	TRBJ2-7	TGTGCCAGTAGTATAGTTGGCGGAGGGATCTACGAGCAGTACTTC	CASSIVGGGIYEQYF
few	.	TRBV6-6	TRBJ2-7	TGTGCCAGCAGTACTTACTACGAGCAGTACTTC	CASSTYYEQYF
many	.	TRBV7-3	TRBJ1-1	TGTGCCAGCAGCACACAGGGAGACACTGAAGCTTTCTTT	CASSTQGDTEAFF
few	TRBD1	TRBV30	TRBJ1-5	TGTGCCTGGAGTGACGGACAGGGCGGACAGCCCCAGCATTTT	CAWSDGQGGQPQHF
few	.	TRBV12-3/TRBV12-4	TRBJ1-5	TGTGCCAGCAGGAGGGACATGAGGGGCAATCAGCCCCAGCATTTT	CASRRDMRGNQPQHF
many	.	TRBV7-9	TRBJ1-2	TGTGCCAGCAGCTTAGCTTCCCCAGGGAGGAGCTATGGCTACACCTTC	CASSLASPGRSYGYTF
.	TRBD2	TRBV11-2	TRBJ2-1	TGTGCCAGCAGCCTAATAGGAACTAGCGGTAGAGGGAATGAGCAGTTCTTC	CASSLIGTSGRGNEQFF